The clone carrying this T cell receptor beta chain showed up just a few times. This record comes from a study of blood T cell repertoires in COVID-19. At the level of the study: Recovery among Cohort 3 donors was established by two negative PCRs, clearance, or symptom resolution. COVID-19 samples collected from the United States, Italy and Spain covered acute and convalescent phases.

Sequencing was performed with immunoSEQ multiplex PCR; in TCRdb, only in-frame clones are kept and a portion is missing. The data contain about 270,000 clones, roughly 91% of them seen just once; the ten biggest clones take up around 2%. The study drew participants aged about 18 to 90 years from around 24 US areas. Assignment of participants to cohorts was predicated upon participant-reported clinical history. The CDR3 sequence is 14 residues long. CDR1 MDHEN and CDR2 SYDVKM come from the germline V gene. The V end lost 5 bases, the J end lost 3 bases, and 11 bases lay between the germline ends. The sample comprised PBMCs or T cells enriched from blood (not recorded which). The chain carries TRBV28 and TRBJ1-3, with D maybe TRBD1 (6 bases). The sequence derives from a woman aged 60-75 years in a cohort exposed to, infected with or recovered from COVID-19 (not recorded which). CDR3 sequence reads: CASSVDRSGNTIYF. DNA for the CDR3: TGTGCCAGCAGTGTAGACAGGAGTGGAAACACCATATATTTT.